This is a list of T cell receptor beta chains from one sample in a study of CD8 T cells in Susac syndrome. TCRdb fed the immunoSEQ multiplex PCR reads into MiXCR, producing one record per CDR3 protein. The table shows about 57,000 distinct CDR3 sequences, with just over 90% occurring only once. Material: CD8+ T cells from PBMCs. These receptors all come from a human donor with multiple sclerosis. Each CDR3 is given with its conserved first and last residue. The D gene is left open where the match is weak. Size tells how often a clone was seen (once, few, many) or the class of an expanded clone, and some rows leave it out.

clone_size cdr3_length j_call v_call d_call cdr3_aa cdr3_nt
- 15 TRBJ1-2 TRBV4-3 - CASSQDKMLRGGYTF TGCGCCAGCAGCCAAGATAAAATGTTAAGGGGTGGCTACACCTTC
- 16 TRBJ2-5 TRBV12-3/TRBV12-4 TRBD1 CASSPSTGPFQETQYF TGTGCCAGCAGTCCCTCGACAGGGCCCTTCCAAGAGACCCAGTACTTC
- 14 TRBJ1-1 TRBV20-1 - CSAALGTLGTEAFF TGCAGTGCCGCTCTGGGCACTCTGGGCACTGAAGCTTTCTTT
once 14 TRBJ2-1 TRBV13 TRBD1 CASSFGTGGDEQFF TGTGCCAGCAGCTTTGGGACAGGGGGTGATGAGCAGTTCTTC
- 19 TRBJ1-1 TRBV4-3 - CASSQDAPGRGLENTEAFF TGCGCCAGCAGCCAAGATGCCCCAGGACGGGGTCTCGAGAACACTGAAGCTTTCTTT
- 11 TRBJ1-2 TRBV27 - CASRKNDGYTF TGTGCCAGCAGAAAAAATGATGGCTACACCTTC
once 12 TRBJ2-7 TRBV9 TRBD1 CASSGTGPEQYF TGTGCCAGCAGCGGGACAGGGCCCGAGCAGTACTTC
- 13 TRBJ2-7 TRBV7-9 TRBD2 CASSPREGYEQYF TGTGCCAGCAGCCCCCGGGAGGGCTACGAGCAGTACTTC
- 16 TRBJ1-6 TRBV13 TRBD1 CASMVRGQGYNSPLHF TGTGCCAGCATGGTCCGGGGACAGGGCTATAATTCACCCCTCCACTTT
- 14 TRBJ1-6 TRBV4-2 - CASSLRQDGSPLHF TGTGCCAGCAGCCTCCGACAGGACGGTTCACCCCTCCACTTT
- 16 TRBJ2-6 TRBV6-4 - CASSGGPSSGANVLTF TGTGCCAGCAGCGGGGGCCCCAGCTCTGGGGCCAACGTCCTGACTTTC
- 15 TRBJ1-5 TRBV15 TRBD1 CATSPDRGSNQPQHF TGTGCCACCAGCCCCGACAGGGGAAGCAATCAGCCCCAGCATTTT
- 15 TRBJ2-7 TRBV9 TRBD2 CASSPHGGGFYEQYF TGTGCCAGCAGCCCGCATGGCGGGGGATTCTACGAGCAGTACTTC
- 17 TRBJ1-1 TRBV2 - CASKTPWQAAGDAEAFF TGTGCCAGCAAAACCCCCTGGCAGGCGGCGGGGGACGCTGAAGCTTTCTTT
- 17 TRBJ1-4 TRBV21-1 - CASSKGAGTALNEKLFF TGTGCCAGCAGCAAAGGGGCCGGAACTGCCCTTAATGAAAAACTGTTTTTT
- 15 TRBJ2-3 TRBV29-1 TRBD2 CSVLRTSGSTDTQYF TGCAGCGTTCTCCGGACTAGCGGGAGCACAGATACGCAGTATTTT
- 13 TRBJ2-3 TRBV9 - CASRPLSTDTQYF TGTGCCAGCAGACCTCTTAGCACAGATACGCAGTATTTT
- 15 TRBJ2-3 TRBV13 TRBD2 CASSSPSGGTDTQYF TGTGCCAGCAGCTCGCCTAGCGGGGGCACAGATACGCAGTATTTT
- 14 TRBJ1-1 TRBV4-1 - CASSLRWGNTEAFF TGCGCCAGCAGCCTCCGTTGGGGGAACACTGAAGCTTTCTTT
once 12 TRBJ2-5 TRBV7-9 - CASSLYGETQYF TGTGCCAGCAGCTTGTATGGAGAGACCCAGTACTTC
once 14 TRBJ2-2 TRBV20-1 - CSASGGHDTGELFF TGCAGTGCTTCCGGGGGGCATGACACCGGGGAGCTGTTTTTT
- 16 TRBJ1-1 TRBV7-9 TRBD1 CASGAGTAFYTTEAFF TGTGCCAGCGGTGCAGGGACAGCCTTTTATACCACTGAAGCTTTCTTT